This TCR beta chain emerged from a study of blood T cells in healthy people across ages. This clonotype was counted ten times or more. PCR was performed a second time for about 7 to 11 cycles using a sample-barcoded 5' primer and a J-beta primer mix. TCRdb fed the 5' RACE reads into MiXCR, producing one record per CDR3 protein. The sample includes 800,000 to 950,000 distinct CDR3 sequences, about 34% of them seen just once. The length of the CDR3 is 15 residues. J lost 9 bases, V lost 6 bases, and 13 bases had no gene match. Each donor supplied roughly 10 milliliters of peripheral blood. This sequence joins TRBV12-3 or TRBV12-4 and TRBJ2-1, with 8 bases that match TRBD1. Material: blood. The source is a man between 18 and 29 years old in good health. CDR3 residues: CASSKGTGPSSEQFF. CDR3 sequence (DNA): TGTGCCAGCAGCAAAGGGACAGGACCCTCAAGTGAGCAGTTCTTC.